This is a list of T cell receptor beta chains from one sample in a study of Ad26.COV2.S vaccination and SARS-CoV-2 variants. TCRdb's copy holds only in-frame clones and misses some; the assay was immunoSEQ multiplex PCR. Counted here are more than 250,000 clones, about 90% occurring once; the ten biggest clones make up 2.5% to 3.5%. The specimen was peripheral blood, collected in a trial of Ad26.COV2.S vaccine versus placebo. Receptors were obtained from a person aged 18-65 years who received the Ad26.COV2.S COVID-19 vaccine or a placebo. CDR3s include the opening cysteine and the closing phenylalanine or tryptophan. Each record gives: V gene, clone size, D gene, J gene, CDR3 protein, CDR3 DNA. The D gene is left open where the match is weak. Expanded clones are given a class, and other clones once, few, many or no size at all.

TRBV28	once	-	TRBJ1-2	CASRSGGTDGYGYTF	TGTGCCAGCAGGTCTGGGGGGACCGATGGCTATGGCTACACCTTC
TRBV5-1	-	TRBD1	TRBJ2-3	CASSFSRQGADTQYF	TGCGCCAGCAGCTTTTCGAGACAGGGGGCGGATACGCAGTATTTT
TRBV15	-	TRBD1	TRBJ1-2	CATSRANPGTGPPYGYTF	TGTGCCACCAGCAGAGCAAACCCCGGGACAGGGCCCCCCTATGGCTACACCTTC
TRBV5-8	-	-	TRBJ1-2	CASSLELGIGDGYTF	TGTGCCAGCAGCTTGGAGCTGGGGATAGGGGATGGCTACACCTTC
TRBV7-7	-	TRBD1	TRBJ2-3	CASSPTGSTDTQYF	TGTGCTAGCAGCCCGACAGGGAGCACAGATACGCAGTATTTT
TRBV4-1	few	TRBD1	TRBJ2-7	CASSHTGVSYEQYF	TGCGCCAGCAGCCATACAGGGGTCTCCTACGAGCAGTACTTC
TRBV28	-	-	TRBJ1-6	CASSLVSGGNSPLHF	TGTGCCAGCAGTTTAGTATCGGGCGGGAATTCACCCCTCCACTTT
TRBV7-9	few	TRBD1	TRBJ1-2	CASSLRLDRGTF	TGTGCCAGCAGCTTACGCCTCGACAGGGGCACCTTC
TRBV5-5	-	TRBD1	TRBJ1-2	CASTTGQGAPRYGYTF	TGTGCCAGCACCACGGGACAGGGGGCCCCTAGGTATGGCTACACCTTC
TRBV9	-	-	TRBJ1-3	CASSVDMAWGNTIYF	TGTGCCAGCAGCGTGGACATGGCTTGGGGAAACACCATATATTTT
TRBV5-1	-	-	TRBJ2-7	CASSFLGSNSYEQYF	TGCGCCAGCAGCTTCCTTGGGTCCAACTCCTACGAGCAGTACTTC
TRBV18	-	-	TRBJ1-6	CASSPAQDTGSPLHF	TGTGCCAGCTCACCCGCACAGGATACCGGCTCACCCCTCCACTTT
TRBV5-1	-	-	TRBJ2-3	CASSLSTDTQYF	TGCGCCAGCAGCCTGAGCACAGATACGCAGTATTTT
TRBV5-6	-	-	TRBJ1-2	CASSSGGNPPYGYTF	TGTGCCAGCAGCTCGGGGGGCAATCCCCCTTATGGCTACACCTTC
TRBV7-7	once	TRBD1	TRBJ2-5	CASSLVRDRGGETQYF	TGTGCCAGCAGCTTAGTCCGGGACAGGGGGGGAGAGACCCAGTACTTC
TRBV19	-	TRBD2	TRBJ2-1	CATRSGSKAYNEQFF	TGTGCCACTCGTAGCGGGAGTAAGGCCTACAATGAGCAGTTCTTC
TRBV5-1	once	-	TRBJ1-1	CASSSHGTPILRTEAFF	TGCGCCAGCAGCTCCCACGGGACACCCATTCTGAGAACTGAAGCTTTCTTT
TRBV7-8	-	TRBD2	TRBJ2-1	CASSPSGTSNSDEQFF	TGTGCCAGCAGCCCATCAGGGACTAGTAACTCCGATGAGCAGTTCTTC
TRBV10-2	-	-	TRBJ2-1	CASSWPGSRNEQFF	TGCGCCAGCAGTTGGCCAGGGTCACGCAATGAGCAGTTCTTC
TRBV5-1	-	-	TRBJ1-1	CASSYTEDTEAFF	TGCGCCAGCAGCTATACGGAGGACACTGAAGCTTTCTTT